The clone carrying this T cell receptor (beta chain) has a handful of counts. What it binds is unknown. It was via CD45RO/CCR7/CD25/CD127/CD95/CD27 that CD4+ naive, central memory, regulatory and stem cell-like memory cells were sorted. The sample is drawn from a study of beta chain features in type 1 diabetes. Study-wide results and limits: The VDJ junctions of type 1 diabetes patients carried fewer insertions and more deletions. All four CD4+ subsets of Type 1 diabetes patients contained TCRB CDR3s that were moderately but significantly shorter.

Every isolated RNA sample was fully reverse transcribed, so sequencing captured expressed TCRB transcripts. Clones were sequenced by immunoSEQ multiplex PCR, and TCRdb holds only the in-frame ones, with some missing. The sample has roughly 250,000 clones, around 20% seen once. The CDR3 runs 14 residues. V lost 4 bases to trimming and J lost 2 bases, with 12 bases between them. Germline V gene lookup returns CDR1 SGHRS and CDR2 YFSETQ. The chain recombines TRBV5-1 with TRBJ2-5; D possibly corresponds to TRBD1 (7 bases). Source material: naive CD4+ T cells from blood. The receptor's source is a woman between 40 and 55 years old with type 1 diabetes. CDR3: CASSGSGGQETQYF. CDR3 nucleotide sequence: TGCGCCAGCAGCGGGTCAGGGGGGCAAGAGACCCAGTACTTC.